The present entry profiles one T cell receptor beta chain with its context. Its target is not known. This record comes from a study of shared clonotypes between healthy human individuals. Study overall: Participating donors consisted of a couple of women and a few men aged 18 to 49.

The run depth of the assay was deep. The method was immunoSEQ multiplex PCR; TCRdb's version includes in-frame clones alone and lacks a portion of them. The sample has approximately 740,000 clones, around 67% seen once. V lost 1 base and J 6 bases, leaving 10 bases between the germline ends. Germline CDR1 SGHRS, CDR2 YFSETQ. This CDR3 comprises 13 residues. The study's findings and limits: Generally, estimated richness proved larger in naive subsets than it did in memory subsets.

The chain recombines TRBV5-1 with TRBJ1-1; TRBD1 is a possible D gene (5 bases). Sequencing input: memory CD4+ T cells sorted from blood. Subset given: CD45RA-negative fraction. This TCR was sampled from a woman aged 25 to 39 in good health. CDR3 residues: CASSLRGAAEAFF. The CDR3 nucleotides are TGCGCCAGCAGCTTGAGAGGGGCGGCTGAAGCTTTCTTT.